The 5 T cell receptor beta chains reported below all come from one sample, sequenced in a study of T cell repertoires in cytomegalovirus infection (dated by TCRdb to the late 2010s). The run used an Illumina HiSeq 1500. The raw public data were reprocessed by TCRdb itself: fastp quality trimming at Q25, MiXCR clonotype calling, in-frame beta chains only. CDR3 protein duplicates are merged, each entry listing the most common genes and DNA. Present in this sample are hundreds of thousands of distinct CDR3 sequences, approximately 25% of which were seen just once. The ten largest account for under 8.5% of the sample. The specimen sequenced was CD8+ T cells from PBMCs. These receptors were taken from a human donor in good health (CMV status not recorded). Some clones in this sample may be carry-over from other donors' samples.

In this sample, this clonotype turned up once. The J gene is TRBJ2-1, the V gene TRBV29-1, with D perhaps assigned TRBD1 or TRBD2 (5 bases each). Trimming took off 0 bases at V and 4 bases at J, with 13 bases between the two ends. CDR1 is SQVTM and CDR2 is ANQGSEA in the germline V gene. The CDR3 contains 15 residues. This chain's CDR3 is CSVEETGTDYNEQFF. CDR3 DNA: TGCAGCGTTGAAGAAACCGGGACGGATTACAATGAGCAGTTCTTC.

J is TRBJ2-3 and V is TRBV7-2, with 10 bases that match TRBD2. V lost 2 bases to trimming and J lost 7 bases; unmatched junction nucleotides: 6. Germline V gene data show CDR1 as SGHTA and CDR2 as FQGNSA. The CDR3 runs 15 residues. CDR3 nucleotides: TGTGCCAGCAGCTTAAGCGGGGGGGCCTACAATACGCAGTATTTT. Encoded protein: CASSLSGGAYNTQYF.

This chain uses TRBV20-1 with TRBJ2-7, with D possibly matching TRBD1 (5 bases). The CDR3 has 16 residues. The germline V gene has CDR1 DFQATT and CDR2 SNEGSKA (reference sequence). V gave up 3 bases and J gave up 3 bases, with 21 bases separating them. CDR3 protein: CSASIQFGAVHYEQYV. The CDR3 coding sequence is TGCAGTGCTAGTATTCAGTTTGGGGCTGTCCACTACGAGCAGTACGTC.

J is TRBJ2-2 and V is TRBV4-1, with TRBD2 as a possible D gene (5 bases). Trimming took off 4 bases at V and 3 bases at J, with 15 bases between the two ends. Looked up from germline, CDR1 is MGHRA and CDR2 is YSYEKL. This CDR3 has 16 amino acids. This CDR3 reads CASSPRTSAHTGELFF. The CDR3 nucleotides are TGCGCCAGCAGCCCCCGGACTTCAGCACACACCGGGGAGCTGTTTTTT.

The chain is built from TRBV28 and TRBJ1-5, with TRBD1 as a possible D gene (6 bases). Germline V CDR1 and CDR2: MDHEN, SYDVKM. This CDR3 has 15 amino acids. Trimming removed 6 bases at V and 3 bases at J, with 15 bases between. The CDR3 nucleotides read TGTGCCAGCAGGCGCCCAGGACAGCACAATCAGCCCCAGCATTTT. Translated, it gives CASRRPGQHNQPQHF.